Listed below are T cell receptor beta chains from one sample, sequenced in a study of T cells in localized non-small cell lung cancer. Measured with immunoSEQ multiplex PCR; TCRdb has only the in-frame clones, and not every one. The sample yields about 2,000 clones, 18% seen once. The sample in question was lung tumor tissue, obtained before any cancer treatment. These receptors originate from a female donor older than 55 with stage I squamous cell lung carcinoma. Both conserved end residues are part of each CDR3. The D gene is left open where the match is weak. Rows give clone size only sometimes, using once, few, many, or a class for an expanded clone.

J: TRBJ2-3; V: TRBV19; size: -; D: TRBD1; CDR3: CASSKDRAPDTQYF; DNA: TGTGCCAGTAGTAAAGACAGGGCCCCAGATACGCAGTATTTT
J: TRBJ1-5; V: TRBV19; size: large; D: TRBD1; CDR3: CASSWTGLNQPQHF; DNA: TGTGCCAGTTCTTGGACAGGCCTCAATCAGCCCCAGCATTTT
J: TRBJ1-3; V: TRBV30; size: -; D: -; CDR3: CAWRTQPGNTIYF; DNA: TGTGCCTGGAGGACTCAGCCTGGAAACACCATATATTTT
J: TRBJ2-5; V: TRBV29-1; size: few; D: -; CDR3: CSVDTGPRGTQYF; DNA: TGCAGCGTTGATACAGGGCCGCGAGGGACCCAGTACTTC
J: TRBJ2-3; V: TRBV27; size: -; D: TRBD2; CDR3: CASSGGRVSDTQYF; DNA: TGTGCCAGCTCGGGCGGGAGGGTGTCGGATACGCAGTATTTT
J: TRBJ2-7; V: TRBV4-1; size: medium-sized; D: -; CDR3: CASSQRTTDEQYF; DNA: TGCGCCAGCAGCCAACGGACTACCGACGAGCAGTACTTC
J: TRBJ2-5; V: TRBV25-1; size: -; D: TRBD1; CDR3: CASSETTGGFGTQYF; DNA: TGTGCCAGCAGTGAAACGACAGGGGGATTTGGGACCCAGTACTTC
J: TRBJ2-7; V: TRBV28; size: few; D: -; CDR3: CAALGRGRTYEQYF; DNA: TGTGCCGCGTTGGGCAGGGGGAGGACCTACGAGCAGTACTTC
J: TRBJ2-7; V: TRBV28; size: -; D: TRBD2; CDR3: CASSSHPGLAGGPYEQYF; DNA: TGTGCCAGCAGTTCGCACCCGGGACTAGCGGGAGGTCCCTACGAGCAGTACTTC
J: TRBJ2-1; V: TRBV4-1; size: few; D: TRBD2; CDR3: CASSQGTGGVYNEQFF; DNA: TGCGCCAGCAGCCAAGGTACGGGAGGGGTCTACAATGAGCAGTTCTTC
J: TRBJ2-7; V: TRBV11-3; size: few; D: -; CDR3: CASSLEAGQIHEQYF; DNA: TGTGCCAGCAGCTTGGAGGCGGGACAAATACACGAGCAGTACTTC
J: TRBJ2-1; V: TRBV4-1; size: few; D: -; CDR3: CASSPPPRPGQGYNEQFF; DNA: TGCGCCAGCAGCCCCCCGCCACGACCGGGACAAGGCTACAATGAGCAGTTCTTC
J: TRBJ1-1; V: TRBV4-1; size: few; D: -; CDR3: CASSQRQQGYTEAFF; DNA: TGCGCCAGCAGCCAGCGTCAACAGGGTTACACTGAAGCTTTCTTT
J: TRBJ1-2; V: TRBV9; size: -; D: -; CDR3: CASSEPTTGTLRYGYTF; DNA: TGTGCCAGCAGTGAACCAACAACCGGGACACTTCGTTATGGCTACACCTTC
J: TRBJ1-3; V: TRBV6-8; size: few; D: -; CDR3: CASSWDRLRGNTIYF; DNA: TGTGCCAGCAGTTGGGACCGTCTGAGGGGAAACACCATATATTTT
J: TRBJ2-1; V: TRBV9; size: -; D: -; CDR3: CASSSASSYNEQFF; DNA: TGTGCCAGCAGCTCAGCAAGCTCCTACAATGAGCAGTTCTTC
J: TRBJ2-3; V: TRBV28; size: -; D: -; CDR3: CASSFLAGTDTQYF; DNA: TGTGCCAGCAGTTTCTTGGCGGGCACAGATACGCAGTATTTT
J: TRBJ1-2; V: TRBV6-8; size: few; D: TRBD1; CDR3: CASSYVGGQFHGYTF; DNA: TGTGCCAGCAGTTACGTGGGGGGACAGTTCCATGGCTACACCTTC
J: TRBJ2-5; V: TRBV11-3; size: medium-sized; D: TRBD2; CDR3: CASSSGPALAGGTQETQYF; DNA: TGTGCCAGCAGCTCGGGACCCGCACTAGCGGGAGGAACCCAAGAGACCCAGTACTTC
J: TRBJ1-1; V: TRBV19; size: few; D: -; CDR3: CASSPWDDLNTEAFF; DNA: TGTGCCAGTAGTCCCTGGGACGATTTGAACACTGAAGCTTTCTTT
J: TRBJ2-3; V: TRBV9; size: medium-sized; D: TRBD2; CDR3: CASSGDSDGGDTQYF; DNA: TGTGCCAGCAGCGGCGACTCCGACGGGGGGGATACGCAGTATTTT
J: TRBJ1-2; V: TRBV19; size: once; D: -; CDR3: CASSMRAEFYGYTF; DNA: TGTGCCAGTAGTATGAGGGCGGAATTCTATGGCTACACCTTC
J: TRBJ1-2; V: TRBV11-3; size: few; D: -; CDR3: CASSLQGWVDYGYTF; DNA: TGTGCCAGCAGCTTACAGGGTTGGGTGGACTATGGCTACACCTTC
J: TRBJ2-1; V: TRBV6-8; size: few; D: TRBD1; CDR3: CAILRTGGYNEQFF; DNA: TGTGCCATCCTTAGGACAGGGGGCTACAATGAGCAGTTCTTC
J: TRBJ2-7; V: TRBV29-1; size: -; D: -; CDR3: CSVHPPRDRIHEQYF; DNA: TGCAGCGTCCACCCCCCCCGGGACCGGATCCACGAGCAGTACTTC
J: TRBJ2-1; V: TRBV6-1; size: hyperexpanded; D: TRBD2; CDR3: CASSEVLTSSNEQFF; DNA: TGTGCCAGCAGTGAAGTATTGACTAGCTCCAATGAGCAGTTCTTC
J: TRBJ2-3; V: TRBV9; size: -; D: -; CDR3: CASRAWQGTSTDTQYF; DNA: TGTGCCAGCAGGGCTTGGCAGGGGACTAGCACAGATACGCAGTATTTT
J: TRBJ2-1; V: TRBV5-1; size: -; D: TRBD1; CDR3: CASSFTQGAGNEQFF; DNA: TGCGCCAGCAGCTTTACTCAGGGGGCAGGCAATGAGCAGTTCTTC
J: TRBJ1-1; V: TRBV11-3; size: few; D: -; CDR3: CASTHREVSGNTEAFF; DNA: TGTGCCAGCACCCACAGGGAGGTCTCGGGGAACACTGAAGCTTTCTTT
J: TRBJ1-4; V: TRBV6-8; size: few; D: TRBD1; CDR3: CASSNSGTGVEKLFF; DNA: TGTGCCAGCAGCAATTCCGGGACAGGGGTTGAAAAACTGTTTTTT
J: TRBJ1-4; V: TRBV19; size: -; D: TRBD1; CDR3: CASSIAGGTNEKLFF; DNA: TGTGCCAGTAGTATCGCAGGGGGGACGAATGAAAAACTGTTTTTT
J: TRBJ2-3; V: TRBV29-1; size: -; D: TRBD1; CDR3: CSGAQGISTDTQYF; DNA: TGCAGCGGCGCACAGGGGATTAGCACAGATACGCAGTATTTT
J: TRBJ1-5; V: TRBV14; size: -; D: TRBD1; CDR3: CASSRMIRAGGGQPQHF; DNA: TGTGCCAGCTCGCGTATGATAAGGGCAGGGGGGGGTCAGCCCCAGCATTTT
J: TRBJ1-5; V: TRBV6-7; size: -; D: -; CDR3: CASSSGWSNQPQHF; DNA: TGTGCCAGCAGTTCAGGGTGGAGCAATCAGCCCCAGCATTTT
J: TRBJ2-7; V: TRBV11-3; size: few; D: TRBD1; CDR3: CASSLDTGGDYEQYF; DNA: TGTGCCAGCAGCTTGGATACAGGGGGTGACTACGAGCAGTACTTC
J: TRBJ2-6; V: TRBV11-3; size: few; D: -; CDR3: CASSEQSSGANVLTF; DNA: TGTGCCAGCAGCGAACAAAGCTCTGGGGCCAACGTCCTGACTTTC
J: TRBJ2-7; V: TRBV28; size: few; D: TRBD1; CDR3: CASIPSDRGREQYF; DNA: TGTGCCAGCATACCTTCGGACAGGGGGCGCGAGCAGTACTTC
J: TRBJ2-5; V: TRBV11-3; size: -; D: TRBD2; CDR3: CASSPTSGRLETQYF; DNA: TGTGCCAGCAGCCCGACTAGCGGGAGGTTAGAGACCCAGTACTTC
J: TRBJ2-7; V: TRBV6-8; size: -; D: -; CDR3: CASSPGLDWSEQYF; DNA: TGTGCCAGCAGCCCAGGACTGGACTGGAGCGAGCAGTACTTC
J: TRBJ1-2; V: TRBV19; size: -; D: -; CDR3: CASSAGDRSGYTF; DNA: TGTGCCAGTAGTGCGGGAGACAGGTCTGGCTACACCTTC
J: TRBJ1-2; V: TRBV6-8; size: few; D: -; CDR3: CASSEQSSDAYGYTF; DNA: TGTGCCAGCAGTGAGCAAAGTTCGGACGCATATGGCTACACCTTC
J: TRBJ1-3; V: TRBV28; size: medium-sized; D: TRBD1; CDR3: CASSRSGGGSGNTIYF; DNA: TGTGCCAGCAGTCGCTCAGGGGGCGGCTCTGGAAACACCATATATTTT
J: TRBJ2-2; V: TRBV6-8; size: -; D: -; CDR3: CASRGAGGELFF; DNA: TGTGCCAGCAGAGGAGCCGGTGGGGAGCTGTTTTTT
J: TRBJ2-1; V: TRBV11-3; size: few; D: -; CDR3: CASSSHEAPTYNEQFF; DNA: TGTGCCAGCAGCTCCCATGAGGCCCCTACCTACAATGAGCAGTTCTTC
J: TRBJ2-3; V: TRBV9; size: few; D: -; CDR3: CASDVSTDTQYF; DNA: TGTGCCAGCGATGTTTCAACAGATACGCAGTATTTT
J: TRBJ2-1; V: TRBV29-1; size: -; D: TRBD1; CDR3: CSVEGTGIGNEQFF; DNA: TGCAGCGTTGAAGGGACAGGGATCGGGAATGAGCAGTTCTTC
J: TRBJ1-2; V: TRBV28; size: -; D: -; CDR3: CASSLLQGSGGYTF; DNA: TGTGCCAGCAGTTTACTACAGGGAAGCGGTGGCTACACCTTC
J: TRBJ2-5; V: TRBV11-3; size: many; D: TRBD2; CDR3: CASSQLREGPSQETQYF; DNA: TGTGCCAGCAGCCAATTGCGGGAGGGCCCATCGCAAGAGACCCAGTACTTC
J: TRBJ1-2; V: TRBV6-8; size: medium-sized; D: TRBD1; CDR3: CASSPQGGYNYGYTF; DNA: TGTGCCAGCAGCCCACAGGGGGGGTATAACTATGGCTACACCTTC
J: TRBJ2-5; V: TRBV28; size: few; D: -; CDR3: CASSLGPRGFKREWWEETQYF; DNA: TGTGCCAGCAGTTTAGGGCCCAGGGGGTTTAAGCGGGAGTGGTGGGAAGAGACCCAGTACTTC
J: TRBJ2-5; V: TRBV28; size: -; D: -; CDR3: CATSLVQGETQYF; DNA: TGTGCCACCTCACTAGTTCAGGGCGAGACCCAGTACTTC
J: TRBJ2-1; V: TRBV19; size: -; D: -; CDR3: CASSIDPRLYSYNEQFF; DNA: TGTGCCAGTAGTATAGATCCGCGTTTGTACTCCTACAATGAGCAGTTCTTC
J: TRBJ2-1; V: TRBV30; size: -; D: -; CDR3: CAWSVPPGPGIGRYNEQFF; DNA: TGTGCCTGGAGTGTACCGCCTGGCCCCGGGATAGGGCGATACAATGAGCAGTTCTTC
J: TRBJ2-5; V: TRBV15; size: medium-sized; D: -; CDR3: CATSRGTLQETQYF; DNA: TGTGCCACCAGCAGAGGGACTCTCCAAGAGACCCAGTACTTC
J: TRBJ2-1; V: TRBV30; size: -; D: TRBD2; CDR3: CARRSGGRSFF; DNA: TGTGCCCGGAGATCTGGCGGGAGGAGTTTCTTC
J: TRBJ1-1; V: TRBV29-1; size: -; D: -; CDR3: CSVGFTGSNTEAFF; DNA: TGCAGCGTCGGATTTACAGGGTCGAACACTGAAGCTTTCTTT
J: TRBJ1-1; V: TRBV4-1; size: few; D: -; CDR3: CASSQEGRGANTEAFF; DNA: TGCGCCAGCAGCCAAGAGGGAAGGGGGGCCAACACTGAAGCTTTCTTT
J: TRBJ2-5; V: TRBV9; size: medium-sized; D: -; CDR3: CASKFYYQETQYF; DNA: TGTGCCAGCAAGTTCTACTACCAAGAGACCCAGTACTTC
J: TRBJ1-1; V: TRBV11-3; size: -; D: TRBD1; CDR3: CASSFEFTGTAEAFF; DNA: TGTGCCAGCAGCTTCGAGTTCACAGGGACAGCTGAAGCTTTCTTT